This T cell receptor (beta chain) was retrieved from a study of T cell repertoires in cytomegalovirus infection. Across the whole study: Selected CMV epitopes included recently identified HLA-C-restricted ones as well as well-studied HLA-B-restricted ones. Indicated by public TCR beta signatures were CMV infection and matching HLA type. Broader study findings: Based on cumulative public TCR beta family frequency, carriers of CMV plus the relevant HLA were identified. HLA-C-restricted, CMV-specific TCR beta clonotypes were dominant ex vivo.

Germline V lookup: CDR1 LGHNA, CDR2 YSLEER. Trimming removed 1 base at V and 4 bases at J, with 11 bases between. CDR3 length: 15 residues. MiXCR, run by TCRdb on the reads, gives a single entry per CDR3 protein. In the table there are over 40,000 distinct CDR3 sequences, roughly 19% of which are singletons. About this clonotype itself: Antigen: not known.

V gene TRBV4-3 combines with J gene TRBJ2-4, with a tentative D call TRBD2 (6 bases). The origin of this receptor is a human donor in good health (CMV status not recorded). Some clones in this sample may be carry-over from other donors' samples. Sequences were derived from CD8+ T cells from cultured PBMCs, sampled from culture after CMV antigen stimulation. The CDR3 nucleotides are TGCGCCAGCAGCCAAGGAGTAGCGGCTAAAAACATTCAGTACTTC. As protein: CASSQGVAAKNIQYF.